This is a list of T cell receptor beta chains from one sample in a study of blood T cells in healthy people across ages. MiXCR, run by TCRdb on the 5' RACE reads, gives a single entry per CDR3 protein. The sample includes more than 500,000 distinct CDR3 sequences, about 27% of them seen just once. Separately, the same data were catalogued under a study of T cells of mothers and their children.

The sample consisted of blood. The origin of the receptors is a boy between 2 and 10 years old in good health. Both conserved end residues are part of each CDR3. The D gene is left open where the match is weak. Some rows mark clone size as missing; the rest say once, few, many or name a class of expanded clone.

TRBJ2-7,14,TRBD1,.,TRBV12-3/TRBV12-4,TGTGCCAGCAGTACCGGGACAGGGGAATCCGAGCAGTACTTC,CASSTGTGESEQYF
TRBJ2-5,16,.,.,TRBV15,TGTGCCACCAGCAGAGATCCTAGGTTCTCCCAAGAGACCCAGTACTTC,CATSRDPRFSQETQYF
TRBJ1-1,15,TRBD1,.,TRBV30,TGTGCCTGGAGTCGCAAGACAGGGGGCTTAACTGAAGCTTTCTTT,CAWSRKTGGLTEAFF
TRBJ2-1,15,TRBD2,.,TRBV9,TGTGCCAGCAGCGTGAACGGGAGGGCCTATGGGGAGCAGTTCTTC,CASSVNGRAYGEQFF
TRBJ2-1,14,.,.,TRBV5-1,TGCGCCAGCAGCTTGGAACCGCCGACCAATGAGCAGTTCTTC,CASSLEPPTNEQFF
TRBJ1-2,13,.,.,TRBV7-2,TGTGCCAGCAGCCCTACTACAGGTGGAGGCTACACCTTC,CASSPTTGGGYTF
TRBJ2-3,15,.,once,TRBV7-8,TGTGCCAGCAGCTTAGTTAGTGTAGCGGCAGATACGCAGTATTTT,CASSLVSVAADTQYF
TRBJ2-7,14,.,.,TRBV19,TGTGCCAGTAGGCCGTTTGGAGGGAGCCACGAGCAGTACTTC,CASRPFGGSHEQYF
TRBJ1-1,13,TRBD1,.,TRBV5-1,TGCGCCAGCAGAGGGGACAGTTCCACTGAAGCTTTCTTT,CASRGDSSTEAFF
TRBJ2-7,17,.,few,TRBV21-1,TGTGCCAGCACCAATCGCAACCACAGGGTGTCTGCCTACGAGCAGTACTTC,CASTNRNHRVSAYEQYF
TRBJ1-2,13,.,.,TRBV20-1,TGCAGTGCTAGAGATCTGGGAGACTATGGCTACACCTTC,CSARDLGDYGYTF
TRBJ1-5,14,.,few,TRBV3-1,TGTGCCAGCAGCCAATTCCATAGCAATCAGCCCCAGCATTTT,CASSQFHSNQPQHF
TRBJ2-3,16,.,few,TRBV10-3,TGTGCCATCAGAACCGAGGAGGCAGGGGAAAAAGATACGCAGTATTTT,CAIRTEEAGEKDTQYF
TRBJ2-2,17,.,few,TRBV5-1,TGCGCCAGCAGCTTAGGCAGGGGCGGCGATAACACCGGGGAGCTGTTTTTT,CASSLGRGGDNTGELFF
TRBJ2-2,16,TRBD1,few,TRBV5-1,TGCGCCAGCAGCACCGGGACAGGGTGGGACACCGGGGAGCTGTTTTTT,CASSTGTGWDTGELFF
TRBJ2-3,18,.,.,TRBV4-1,TGCGCCAGCAGCCACCATATGGGAGACAGATCTAGCACAGATACGCAGTATTTT,CASSHHMGDRSSTDTQYF
TRBJ2-2,11,.,few,TRBV6-2/TRBV6-3,TGTGCCAGCAAAGAGAACGGGGAGCTGTTTTTT,CASKENGELFF
TRBJ1-1,15,.,.,TRBV6-5,TGTGCCAGCAAGAGACAGGTGGGGTTGGACACTGAAGCTTTCTTT,CASKRQVGLDTEAFF
TRBJ1-5,16,TRBD1,.,TRBV20-1,TGCAGTGCTAGAGACTCGGGACAGGGAGGAGATCAGCCCCAGCATTTT,CSARDSGQGGDQPQHF
TRBJ1-6,13,.,few,TRBV9,TGTGCCAGCAGCGTAACGACCAATTCACCCCTCCACTTT,CASSVTTNSPLHF
TRBJ2-5,15,TRBD1,.,TRBV20-1,TGCAGTGCCCCCCCCCATACCGGGACAGGGACCACCCAGTACTTC,CSAPPHTGTGTTQYF
TRBJ2-1,15,TRBD2,.,TRBV13,TGTGCCAGCAGCTCGACTAGCGAAGTGAGGAATGAGCAGTTCTTC,CASSSTSEVRNEQFF
TRBJ2-7,15,TRBD2,.,TRBV7-8,TGTGCCAGCAGCCGGAGGCGGGAGGGTGGCCTCAAGCAGTACTTC,CASSRRREGGLKQYF
TRBJ1-2,14,.,few,TRBV7-9,TGTGCCAGCAGTTACAGACAAGACCCCTATGGCTACACCTTC,CASSYRQDPYGYTF
TRBJ2-7,16,.,.,TRBV7-9,TGTGCCAGCAGCCCCGGCCCAGAGAACCCTCCTTACGAGCAGTACTTC,CASSPGPENPPYEQYF
TRBJ2-7,14,TRBD2,.,TRBV12-5,TGTGCTAGTGGTAAGGGACTAGCGGGCTACGAGCAGTACTTC,CASGKGLAGYEQYF
TRBJ2-7,16,.,.,TRBV11-2,TGTGCCAGCAGCCCACGCGGGCGGCAGCTCAGCTACGAGCAGTACTTC,CASSPRGRQLSYEQYF
TRBJ1-1,13,.,few,TRBV6-4,TGTGCCAGCAGTGCCAGGGTGAACACTGAAGCTTTCTTT,CASSARVNTEAFF
TRBJ2-5,13,.,few,TRBV30,TGTGCCTGGAGTGTACAGGGTGGCGAGACCCAGTACTTC,CAWSVQGGETQYF
TRBJ2-1,16,.,.,TRBV3-1,TGTGCCAGCAGCCAAGATCAGCAGCCCTCCTACAATGAGCAGTTCTTC,CASSQDQQPSYNEQFF
TRBJ2-5,15,.,.,TRBV4-1,TGCGCCAGCAGCCAAGACCCGGCAGCGGACCCGACCCAGTACTTC,CASSQDPAADPTQYF
TRBJ2-1,17,.,few,TRBV4-2,TGTGCCAGCAGCCAAGATCAGAGGCTAGCTAGTTACAATGAGCAGTTCTTC,CASSQDQRLASYNEQFF
TRBJ1-4,14,TRBD1,.,TRBV12-3/TRBV12-4,TGTGCCAGCAGCCAAGACAGGGTTCGGGAAAAACTGTTTTTT,CASSQDRVREKLFF
TRBJ1-6,15,.,.,TRBV15,TGTGCCACCAGCAGAGATCTGGGATCTAAGTCACCCCTCCACTTT,CATSRDLGSKSPLHF
TRBJ2-1,13,.,.,TRBV20-1,TGCAGTGCTAGAGGTCCCGCCTACAATGAGCAGTTCTTC,CSARGPAYNEQFF
TRBJ2-5,8,.,few,TRBV27,TGTGCCAGCCTATACCAGTACTTC,CASLYQYF
TRBJ1-6,16,TRBD1,.,TRBV12-3/TRBV12-4,TGTGCCAGCAGTGAAATTGGACAGGGCGATAATTCACCCCTCCACTTT,CASSEIGQGDNSPLHF